Listed below are T cell receptor beta chains from one sample, sequenced in a study of monozygotic twins with inflammatory bowel disease. TCRdb reprocessed the 5' RACE reads and reports one entry per CDR3 protein, with no DNA. Here the sample table reports about 150,000 distinct CDR3 sequences. The specimen sequenced was blood. The receptors shown here come from a human donor with ulcerative colitis or Crohn's disease, or a healthy co-twin of an affected twin (not recorded which). CDR3s include the opening cysteine and the closing phenylalanine or tryptophan.

CDR3 protein	V gene	J gene
CSALTSGSGETQYF	TRBV20-1	TRBJ2-5
CASSQVTSGSGKADTQYF	TRBV4-2	TRBJ2-3
CAIIVLPGSHEQYF	TRBV27	TRBJ2-7
CASSRVPGSSYNEQFF	TRBV12-3/TRBV12-4	TRBJ2-1
CASQVAGGAYNEQFF	TRBV4-1	TRBJ2-1
CASSTTSGSLNEQFF	TRBV19	TRBJ2-1
CATSRDTEFYEQYF	TRBV15	TRBJ2-7
CASSLAGKAGNTIYF	TRBV5-5	TRBJ1-3
CASSLGRGGDDQFF	TRBV11-1	TRBJ2-1
CASSQDSSGRAGELFF	TRBV4-3	TRBJ2-2
CAWSVQTGREKLFF	TRBV30	TRBJ1-4
CASSQEGGHTEAFF	TRBV4-1	TRBJ1-1
CAISGGLAGGPISYEQYF	TRBV10-3	TRBJ2-7